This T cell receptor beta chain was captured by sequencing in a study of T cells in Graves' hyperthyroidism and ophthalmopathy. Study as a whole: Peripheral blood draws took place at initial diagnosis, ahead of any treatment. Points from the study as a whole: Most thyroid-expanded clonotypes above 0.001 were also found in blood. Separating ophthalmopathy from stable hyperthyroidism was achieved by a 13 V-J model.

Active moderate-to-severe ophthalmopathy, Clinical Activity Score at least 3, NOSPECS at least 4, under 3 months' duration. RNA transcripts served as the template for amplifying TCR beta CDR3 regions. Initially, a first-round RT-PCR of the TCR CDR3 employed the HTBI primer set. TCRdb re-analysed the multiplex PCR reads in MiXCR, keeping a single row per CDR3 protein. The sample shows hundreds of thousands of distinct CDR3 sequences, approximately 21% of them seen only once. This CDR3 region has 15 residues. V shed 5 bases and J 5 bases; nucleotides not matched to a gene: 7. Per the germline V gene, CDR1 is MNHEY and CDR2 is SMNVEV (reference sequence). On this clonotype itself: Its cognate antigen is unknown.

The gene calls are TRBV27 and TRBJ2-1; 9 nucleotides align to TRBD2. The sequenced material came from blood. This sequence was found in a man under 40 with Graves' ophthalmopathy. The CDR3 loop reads CASSTRPSGNNEQFF. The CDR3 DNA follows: TGTGCCAGCAGTACCCGTCCTAGCGGGAACAATGAGCAGTTCTTC.